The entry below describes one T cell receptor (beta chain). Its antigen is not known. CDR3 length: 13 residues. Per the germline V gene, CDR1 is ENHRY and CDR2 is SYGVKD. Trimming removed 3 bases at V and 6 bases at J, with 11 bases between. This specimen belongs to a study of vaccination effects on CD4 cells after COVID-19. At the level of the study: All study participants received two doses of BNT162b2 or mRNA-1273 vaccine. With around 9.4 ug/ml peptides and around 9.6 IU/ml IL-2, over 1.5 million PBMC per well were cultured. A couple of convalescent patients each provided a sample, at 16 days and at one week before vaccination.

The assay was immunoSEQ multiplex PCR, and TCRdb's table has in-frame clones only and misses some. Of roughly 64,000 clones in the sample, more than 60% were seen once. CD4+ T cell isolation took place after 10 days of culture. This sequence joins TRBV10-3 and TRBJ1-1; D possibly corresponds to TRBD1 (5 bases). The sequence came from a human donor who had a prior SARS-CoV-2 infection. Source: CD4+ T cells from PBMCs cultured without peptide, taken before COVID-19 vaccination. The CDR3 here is CAISDRGRAEAFF. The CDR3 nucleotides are TGTGCCATCAGTGACCGGGGACGGGCTGAAGCTTTCTTT.